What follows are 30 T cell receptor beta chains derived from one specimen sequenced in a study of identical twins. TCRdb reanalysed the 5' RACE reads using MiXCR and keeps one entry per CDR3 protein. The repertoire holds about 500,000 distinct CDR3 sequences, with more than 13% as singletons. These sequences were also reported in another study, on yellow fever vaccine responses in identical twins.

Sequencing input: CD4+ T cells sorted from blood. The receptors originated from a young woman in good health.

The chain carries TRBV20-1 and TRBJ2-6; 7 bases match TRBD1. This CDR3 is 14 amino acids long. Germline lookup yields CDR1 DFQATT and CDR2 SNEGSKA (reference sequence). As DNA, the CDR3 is TGCAGAAACAGGGGAACGGCTGGGGCCAACGTCCTGACTTTC. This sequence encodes CRNRGTAGANVLTF.

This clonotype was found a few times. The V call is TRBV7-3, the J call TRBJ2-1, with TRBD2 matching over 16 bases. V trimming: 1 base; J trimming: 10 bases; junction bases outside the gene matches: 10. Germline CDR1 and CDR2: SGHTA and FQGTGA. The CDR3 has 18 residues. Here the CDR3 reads CASSLRGLAGGPFAEQFF. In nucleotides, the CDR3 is TGTGCCAGCAGCTTAAGGGGACTAGCGGGGGGGCCTTTTGCCGAGCAGTTCTTC.

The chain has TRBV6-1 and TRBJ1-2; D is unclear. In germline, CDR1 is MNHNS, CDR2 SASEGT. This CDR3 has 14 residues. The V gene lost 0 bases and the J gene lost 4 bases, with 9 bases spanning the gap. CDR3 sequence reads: CASSEAMAVYGYTF. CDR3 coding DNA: TGTGCCAGCAGTGAAGCGATGGCAGTCTATGGCTACACCTTC.

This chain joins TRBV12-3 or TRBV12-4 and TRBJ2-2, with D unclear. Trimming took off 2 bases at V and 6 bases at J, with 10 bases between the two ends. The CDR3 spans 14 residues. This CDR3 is CASSLLGNPGELFF. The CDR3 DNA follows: TGTGCCAGCAGTTTATTAGGGAATCCCGGGGAGCTGTTTTTT.

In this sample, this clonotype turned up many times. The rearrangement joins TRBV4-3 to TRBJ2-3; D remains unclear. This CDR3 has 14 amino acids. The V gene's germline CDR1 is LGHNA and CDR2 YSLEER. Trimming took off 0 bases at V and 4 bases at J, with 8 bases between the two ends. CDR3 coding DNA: TGCGCCAGCAGCCAAGATCGAGGTCCAGATACGCAGTATTTT. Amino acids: CASSQDRGPDTQYF.

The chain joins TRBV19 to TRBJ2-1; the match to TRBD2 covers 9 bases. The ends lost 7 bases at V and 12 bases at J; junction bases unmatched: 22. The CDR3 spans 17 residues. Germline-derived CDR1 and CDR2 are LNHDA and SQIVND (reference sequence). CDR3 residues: CASTSGGRAGGHRGQFF. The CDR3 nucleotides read TGTGCCAGTACTTCCGGAGGGCGAGCGGGAGGCCATCGGGGGCAGTTCTTC.

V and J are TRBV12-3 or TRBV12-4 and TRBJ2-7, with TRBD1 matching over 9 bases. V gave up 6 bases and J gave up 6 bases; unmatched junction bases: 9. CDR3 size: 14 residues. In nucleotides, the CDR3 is TGTGCCAGCAGCTTACTTGGGACAGGGTCCGAGCAGTACTTC. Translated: CASSLLGTGSEQYF.

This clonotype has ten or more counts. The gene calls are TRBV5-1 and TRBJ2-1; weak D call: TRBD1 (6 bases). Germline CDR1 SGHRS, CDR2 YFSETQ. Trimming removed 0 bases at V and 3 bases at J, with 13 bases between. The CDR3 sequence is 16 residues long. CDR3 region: CASSLDLGQNYNEQFF. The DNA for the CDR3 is TGCGCCAGCAGCTTGGACCTCGGACAGAACTACAATGAGCAGTTCTTC.

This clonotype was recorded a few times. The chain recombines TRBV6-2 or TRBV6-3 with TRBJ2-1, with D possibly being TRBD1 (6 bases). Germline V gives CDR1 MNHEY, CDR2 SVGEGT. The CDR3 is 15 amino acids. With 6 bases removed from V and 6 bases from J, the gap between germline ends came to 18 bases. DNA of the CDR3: TGTGCCAGCAGAGCACAGGGTCAAGGGGGCAATGAGCAGTTCTTC. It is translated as CASRAQGQGGNEQFF.

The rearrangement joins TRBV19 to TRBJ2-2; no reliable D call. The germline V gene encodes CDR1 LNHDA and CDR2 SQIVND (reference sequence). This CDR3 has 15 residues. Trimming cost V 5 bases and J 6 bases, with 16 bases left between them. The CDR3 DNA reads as TGTGCCAGTAGTCCCTCGGCGGCAACGGCCGGGGAGCTGTTTTTT. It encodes CASSPSAATAGELFF.

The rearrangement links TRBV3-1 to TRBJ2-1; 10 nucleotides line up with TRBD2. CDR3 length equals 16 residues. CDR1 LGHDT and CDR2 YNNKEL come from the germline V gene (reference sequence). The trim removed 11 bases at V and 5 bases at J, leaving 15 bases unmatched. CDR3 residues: CASGSGGALSNNEQFF. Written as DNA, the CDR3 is TGTGCCTCGGGAAGCGGGGGGGCTCTAAGCAACAATGAGCAGTTCTTC.

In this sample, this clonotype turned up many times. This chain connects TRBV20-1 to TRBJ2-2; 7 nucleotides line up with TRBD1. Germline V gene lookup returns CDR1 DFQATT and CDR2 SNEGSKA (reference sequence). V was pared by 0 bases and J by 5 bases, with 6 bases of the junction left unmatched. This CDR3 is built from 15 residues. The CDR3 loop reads CSAREGQWRTGELFF. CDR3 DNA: TGCAGTGCTAGAGAGGGACAGTGGAGAACCGGGGAGCTGTTTTTT.

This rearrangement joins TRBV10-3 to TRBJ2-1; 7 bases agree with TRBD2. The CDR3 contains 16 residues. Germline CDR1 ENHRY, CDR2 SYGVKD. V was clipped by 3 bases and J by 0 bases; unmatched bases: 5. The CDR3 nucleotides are TGTGCCATCAGTGACCGACTAGCCAGCTCCTACAATGAGCAGTTCTTC. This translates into CAISDRLASSYNEQFF.

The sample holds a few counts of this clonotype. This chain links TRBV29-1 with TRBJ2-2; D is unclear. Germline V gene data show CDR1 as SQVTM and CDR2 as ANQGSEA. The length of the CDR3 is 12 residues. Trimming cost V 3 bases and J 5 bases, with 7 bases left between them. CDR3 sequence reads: CSVDWKTGELFF. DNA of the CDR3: TGCAGCGTTGACTGGAAAACCGGGGAGCTGTTTTTT.

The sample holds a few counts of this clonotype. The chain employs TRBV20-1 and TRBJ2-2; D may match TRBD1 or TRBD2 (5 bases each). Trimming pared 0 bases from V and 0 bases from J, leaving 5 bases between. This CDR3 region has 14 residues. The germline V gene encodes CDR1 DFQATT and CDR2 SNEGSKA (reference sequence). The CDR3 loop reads CSAREGANTGELFF. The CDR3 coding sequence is TGCAGTGCTAGAGAGGGGGCGAACACCGGGGAGCTGTTTTTT.

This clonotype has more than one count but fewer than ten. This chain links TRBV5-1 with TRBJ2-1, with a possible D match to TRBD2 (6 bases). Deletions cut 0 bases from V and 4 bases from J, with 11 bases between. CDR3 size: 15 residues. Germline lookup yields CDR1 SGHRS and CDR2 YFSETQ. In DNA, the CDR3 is TGCGCCAGCAGCTTGGTGGCAGGGACTTACAATGAGCAGTTCTTC. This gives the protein CASSLVAGTYNEQFF.

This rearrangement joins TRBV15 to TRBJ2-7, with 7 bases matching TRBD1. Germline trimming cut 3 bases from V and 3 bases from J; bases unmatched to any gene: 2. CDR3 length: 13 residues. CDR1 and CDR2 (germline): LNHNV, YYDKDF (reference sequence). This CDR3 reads CATSRRGLYEQYF. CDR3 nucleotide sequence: TGTGCCACCAGCAGGAGGGGGCTCTACGAGCAGTACTTC.

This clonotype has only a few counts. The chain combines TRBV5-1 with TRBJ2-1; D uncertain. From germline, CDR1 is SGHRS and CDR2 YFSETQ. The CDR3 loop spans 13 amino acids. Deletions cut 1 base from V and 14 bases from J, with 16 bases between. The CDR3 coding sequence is TGCGCCAGCAGCTTGAGACATGGGGAACCAAAGTTCTTC. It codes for CASSLRHGEPKFF.

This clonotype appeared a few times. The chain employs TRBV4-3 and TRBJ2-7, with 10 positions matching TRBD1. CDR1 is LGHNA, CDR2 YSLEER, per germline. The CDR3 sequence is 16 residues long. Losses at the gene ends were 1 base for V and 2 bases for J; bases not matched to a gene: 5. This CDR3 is CASSQVPGQGTYEQYF. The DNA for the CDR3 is TGCGCCAGCAGCCAAGTCCCGGGACAGGGGACCTACGAGCAGTACTTC.

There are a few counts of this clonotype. The CDR3 sequence is CASSLIKAQYF. The CDR3 coding sequence is TGTGCCAGCAGCCTAATAAAGGCCCAGTACTTC. The rearrangement joins TRBV12-3 or TRBV12-4 to TRBJ2-5; D unresolved. Between the trimmed V and J ends, which lost 6 bases and 9 bases, there was a span of 11 bases. This CDR3 has 11 amino acids.

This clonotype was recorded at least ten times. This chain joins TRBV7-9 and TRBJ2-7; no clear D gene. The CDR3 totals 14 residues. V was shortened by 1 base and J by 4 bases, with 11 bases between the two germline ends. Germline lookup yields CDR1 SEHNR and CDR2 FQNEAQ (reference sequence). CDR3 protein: CASSLVGVQYEQYF. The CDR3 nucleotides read TGTGCCAGCAGCTTAGTTGGGGTCCAATACGAGCAGTACTTC.

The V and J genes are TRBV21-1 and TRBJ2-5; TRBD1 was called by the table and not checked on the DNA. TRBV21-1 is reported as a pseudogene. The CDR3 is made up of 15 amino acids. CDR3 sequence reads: CASSPGGGLEKTQYF. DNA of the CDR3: TGTGCCAGCAGCCCAGGTGGGGGTTTGGAGAAGACCCAGTACTTC.

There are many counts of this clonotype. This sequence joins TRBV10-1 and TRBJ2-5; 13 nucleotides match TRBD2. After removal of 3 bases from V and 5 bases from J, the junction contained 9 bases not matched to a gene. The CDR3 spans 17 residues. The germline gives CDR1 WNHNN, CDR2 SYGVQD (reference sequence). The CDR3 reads CASSDGTSGKGRETQYF. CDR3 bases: TGCGCCAGCAGTGACGGGACTAGCGGGAAGGGTCGGGAGACCCAGTACTTC.

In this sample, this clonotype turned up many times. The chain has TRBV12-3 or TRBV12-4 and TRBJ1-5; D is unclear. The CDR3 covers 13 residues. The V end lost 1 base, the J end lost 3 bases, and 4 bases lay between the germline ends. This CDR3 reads CASSLGNNQPQHF. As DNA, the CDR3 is TGTGCCAGCAGTTTAGGAAACAATCAGCCCCAGCATTTT.

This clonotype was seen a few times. The CDR3 is CASGNPGLVPGGNTGELFF. The CDR3 region has the DNA TGCGCCAGCGGAAACCCGGGACTGGTGCCAGGCGGAAACACCGGGGAGCTGTTTTTT. The V gene is TRBV5-1, the J gene TRBJ2-2, with a tentative D call TRBD2 (6 bases). V was pared by 7 bases and J by 2 bases, with 27 bases between. The germline V gene has CDR1 SGHRS and CDR2 YFSETQ. The CDR3 is 19 amino acids.

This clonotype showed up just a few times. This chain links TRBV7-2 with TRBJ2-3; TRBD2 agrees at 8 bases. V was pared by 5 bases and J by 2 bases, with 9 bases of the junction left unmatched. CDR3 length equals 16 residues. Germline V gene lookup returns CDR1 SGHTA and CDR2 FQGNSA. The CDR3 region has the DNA TGTGCCAGCAGCCCCGGGGTAGCGGGGTACACAGATACGCAGTATTTT. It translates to CASSPGVAGYTDTQYF.

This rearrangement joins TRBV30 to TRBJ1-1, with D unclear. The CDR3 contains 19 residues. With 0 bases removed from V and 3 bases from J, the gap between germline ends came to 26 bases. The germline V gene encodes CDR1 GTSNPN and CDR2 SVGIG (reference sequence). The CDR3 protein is CAWSVSWALGFNFDTEAFF. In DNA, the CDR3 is TGTGCCTGGAGTGTATCGTGGGCCCTCGGTTTTAACTTCGACACTGAAGCTTTCTTT.

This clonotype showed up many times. The CDR3 DNA reads as TGTGCCAGCAGGAGAAGCGGGGAGGTCGCTGAGCAGTTCTTC. This translates into CASRRSGEVAEQFF. The genes are TRBV25-1 and TRBJ2-1, with TRBD2 matching over 7 bases. Germline V gives CDR1 MGHDK, CDR2 SYGVNS. V lost 6 bases, J lost 9 bases, and 11 bases stayed unmatched. CDR3 length equals 14 residues.

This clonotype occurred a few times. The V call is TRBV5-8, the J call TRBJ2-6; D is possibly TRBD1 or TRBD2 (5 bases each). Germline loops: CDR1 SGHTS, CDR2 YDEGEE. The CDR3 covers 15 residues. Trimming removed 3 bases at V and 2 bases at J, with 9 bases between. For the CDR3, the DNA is TGTGCCAGCAGCTCGAGAGGGGCTGGGGCCAACGTCCTGACTTTC. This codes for CASSSRGAGANVLTF. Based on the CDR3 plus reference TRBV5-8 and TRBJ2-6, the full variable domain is EAGVTQSPTHLIKTRGQQATLRCSPISGHTSVYWYQQALGLGLQFLLWYDEGEERNRGNFPPRFSGRQFPNYSSELNVNALELEDSALYLCASSSRGAGANVLTFGAGSRLTVL.

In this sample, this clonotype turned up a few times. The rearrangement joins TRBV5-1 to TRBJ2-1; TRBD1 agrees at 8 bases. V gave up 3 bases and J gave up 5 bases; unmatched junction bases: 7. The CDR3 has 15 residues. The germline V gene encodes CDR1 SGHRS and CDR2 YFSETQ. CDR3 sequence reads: CASSSGDRTDNEQFF. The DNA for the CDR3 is TGCGCCAGCAGCTCGGGGGACAGGACCGACAATGAGCAGTTCTTC.